The T cell receptor (beta chain) under discussion was sequenced for a study of blood T cell repertoires in COVID-19. Study context: Researchers got acute and convalescent COVID-19 samples from the United States, Italy and Spain. Sample material is recorded as cDNA or gDNA derived from T cells, B-cell-depleted T cells, or PBMCs.

Authors' processing steps: The authors estimated nucleated cell counts from reference gene primer amplification. Profiling relied on immunoSEQ multiplex PCR, and the TCRdb table lists in-frame clones only, not all of them. V and J calls and clone size are as listed in that table; D and trimming were resolved from the DNA. The sample consists of around 250,000 clones, 82% of them appearing once. V was clipped by 0 bases and J by 1 base; unmatched bases: 21. Germline V gene data show CDR1 as GTSNPN and CDR2 as SVGIG (reference sequence). The CDR3 runs to 21 residues. This chain joins TRBV30 and TRBJ2-3, with TRBD1 matching 8 bases. The sequencing input was peripheral blood. The receptor was derived from a woman in her late teens or twenties with acute or convalescent COVID-19. Here the CDR3 DNA reads TGTGCCTGGAGTGTCTTTTTGGGCAGGGGGCTGATAATTGAGGGCACAGATACGCAGTATTTT. Translation gives CAWSVFLGRGLIIEGTDTQYF.